This T cell receptor (beta chain) was sequenced for a study of graft-versus-host responses after intestinal transplantation (dated by TCRdb to the early 2020s). With respect to the entire study: The transplants that recipients received were multivisceral, liver-intestinal, or isolated intestinal. Every recipient was given anti-thymocyte globulin induction, followed by around three years of maintenance tacrolimus and steroids. Bulk TCR-beta CDR3 sequencing was used to track graft-versus-host and host-versus-graft alloreactive T cell clones in the graft, circulation and bone marrow after intestinal transplantation. Alloreactive clones were identified by sequencing pre-transplant mixed lymphocyte reaction products and comparing them with unstimulated pre-transplant donor and recipient T cells. Of the 20 to 30 intestinal transplant recipients enrolled in the cohort, one of whom was a retransplant, a few patients without pretransplant specimens were excluded. Donor T cell macrochimerism was defined as a peak of at least 4% donor T cells among recipient peripheral blood mononuclear cells. Instead of going to the commercial service, samples from a few later patients were sequenced in-house on an Illumina MiSeq and processed with MiXCR.

In regard to this clone: No antigen is known for it. The input lacks base qualities; no much larger clone sits a single base away.

In the first month after transplant, blood samples were collected up to 4 times, and after that at least monthly when available. Beyond this particular receptor, the publication reports: Conclusions were limited by the relatively low number and heterogeneity of intestinal transplant patients. Early after transplant, declines in HvG clones were associated with peak levels of circulating GvH clones. Patients with donor T cell macrochimerism had high GvH to HvG T cell clonal ratios in their allografts. GvH clones were detected in recipient bone marrow, and some appeared earlier in ileal mucosa or blood, consistent with an intestinal mucosal origin.

Clipping removes 4 bases from V and 12 bases from J, with 7 as the unmatched junction base count. The CDR3 contains 14 residues, cysteine and phenylalanine counted. The CDR3 DNA has 42 bases and is translated from base 1. Sequences MDHEN (CDR1) and SYDVKM (CDR2) are obtained from the germline V gene. The library was made by the immunoSEQ multiplex PCR assay. High-throughput TCR-beta CDR3 sequencing of genomic DNA from most patients was performed by Adaptive Biotechnologies. The original pipeline was this. TCR sequencing data for approximately 17 patients were retrieved from Adaptive's ImmunoSEQ software; three other patients were processed with MiXCR and VDJtools. CDR3 nucleotide sequences shared between donor and recipient were removed because their origin could not be assigned. Alloreactive clones required at least 2-fold expansion over unstimulated cells and minimum CFSE-low frequency of 0.002% (template counts) or 0.001% (read counts). A clone was considered mappable if detected in the sequenced pre-transplant spleen, lymph node, or MLR CFSE-low populations of the donor or recipient. The cumulative frequency of alloreactive clones was calculated as a percentage of all sequences, weighted by copy number. The source is immuneACCESS, and TCRdb retained only in-frame sequences with V and J called. Part of the clones is not carried over; for the studies checked, unresolved V genes explain less than half of this, and the remainder is unexplained. V, J and clone size are taken as reported in that table, and D and trimming were inferred from the DNA itself. The table for this sample lists about 19,000 clones; approximately 86% of them were counted only once. About 9.4% of the sample comes from the top ten.

The sequence derives from a human patient who received an intestinal transplant, so some T cells may come from the graft donor. This chain is built from TRBV28 and TRBJ1-6, and TRBD1 matches 9 of the central bases. The sample in question was PBMCs, obtained 230 to 240 days after intestinal transplant. CDR3 sequence: CASSSTGGREPLHF. The base sequence is TGTGCCAGCAGTTCTACAGGGGGCCGGGAACCCCTCCACTTT.